Detailed here is one TCR beta chain. One junction end disagrees with the germline gene, perhaps due to a read error. CDR3 length: 15 amino acids. Germline loops: CDR1 SEHNR, CDR2 FQNEAQ (reference sequence). This entry is derived from a study of T cell changes during pregnancy in multiple sclerosis. Sequencing was performed with immunoSEQ multiplex PCR; in TCRdb, only in-frame clones are kept and a portion is missing. The table has roughly 60,000 clones, around 90% seen once. This receptor was taken from a female donor with multiple sclerosis, enrolled in a pregnancy study. The sequencing here drew on peripheral blood, taken in the second trimester of pregnancy. The chain recombines TRBV7-9 with TRBJ1-4, with 10 positions matching TRBD1. The CDR3 is CASSLAGQGYEKLFF. The CDR3 nucleotides are TGTGCCAGCAGCCTAGCGGGACAGGGGTACGAAAAACTGTTTTTT.